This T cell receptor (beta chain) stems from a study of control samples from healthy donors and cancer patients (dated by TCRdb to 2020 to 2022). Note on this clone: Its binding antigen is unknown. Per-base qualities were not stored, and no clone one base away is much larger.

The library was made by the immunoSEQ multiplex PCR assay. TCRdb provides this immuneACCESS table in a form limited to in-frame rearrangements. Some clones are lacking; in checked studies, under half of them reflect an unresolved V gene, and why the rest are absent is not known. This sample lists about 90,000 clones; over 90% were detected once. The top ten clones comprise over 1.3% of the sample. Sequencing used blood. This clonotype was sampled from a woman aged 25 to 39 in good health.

In nucleotides, the sequence is TGCGCCAGCAGCTGGGGGCCTGAGCAGTTCTTC. This encodes CASSWGPEQFF. The receptor chain draws on TRBV5-1 and TRBJ2-1; a tentative D match to TRBD1 spans 6 bases. CDR1 and CDR2 are read off the germline V gene as SGHRS and YFSETQ. V is clipped by 3 bases and J by 9 bases, and the sequence between their germline boundaries is 7 bases long. The CDR3 contains 11 residues, cysteine and phenylalanine counted. Only CDR3 DNA is held: 33 bases, read in frame from base 1.